These 18 T cell receptor beta chains originate from one sample sequenced in a study of T cells in Graves' hyperthyroidism and ophthalmopathy. The source material, RNA transcripts, was used to amplify TCR beta CDR3 regions. First-round RT-PCR targeting the TCR CDR3 was performed with the HTBI primer set. Using its own MiXCR run on the multiplex PCR reads, TCRdb lists one record per CDR3 protein. The sample has about 410,000 distinct CDR3 sequences, 14% to 15% seen once. The sample consisted of blood. All receptors derive from a young man with Graves' ophthalmopathy.

This clonotype came up a few times. The chain joins TRBV7-9 to TRBJ2-3; D is perhaps TRBD2 (6 bases). This CDR3 comprises 15 residues. Germline V gene data show CDR1 as SEHNR and CDR2 as FQNEAQ (reference sequence). V lost 6 bases, J lost 0 bases, and 13 bases lay in between. The CDR3 reads CASSSRGASTDTQYF. The CDR3 DNA reads as TGTGCCAGCAGTTCGCGGGGTGCTAGCACAGATACGCAGTATTTT.

J is TRBJ2-7 and V is TRBV2; 9 positions agree with TRBD2. Germline assignment: CDR1 SNHLY and CDR2 FYNNEI. J was trimmed by 6 bases and V by 9 bases; bases with no gene match: 6. This CDR3 spans 12 amino acids. The CDR3 DNA reads TGTGCCAGGGCGGGACTAGCAGTCGAGCAGTACTTC. Translation gives CARAGLAVEQYF.

This sequence joins TRBV19 and TRBJ1-5, with no clear D. Germline lookup yields CDR1 LNHDA and CDR2 SQIVND (reference sequence). Trimming pared 7 bases from V and 5 bases from J, leaving 18 bases between. The CDR3 has 15 amino acids. The CDR3 sequence: CASTPKRLGDQPQHF. The CDR3, as DNA: TGTGCCAGTACCCCCAAGAGGCTTGGAGATCAGCCCCAGCATTTT.

This clonotype was detected ten times or more. The chain combines TRBV3-1 with TRBJ1-1; 7 nucleotides agree with TRBD1. Germline CDR1 reads LGHDT; CDR2 reads YNNKEL (reference sequence). The CDR3 totals 14 residues. Trimming took 1 base from V and 7 from J; bases not matched to a gene: 6. CDR3 coding DNA: TGTGCCAGCAGCCAAGTAAGGGGGCGCGGTGAAGCTTTCTTT. This sequence encodes CASSQVRGRGEAFF. Complete variable domain (other parts from reference TRBV3-1 and TRBJ1-1): DTAVSQTPKYLVTQMGNDKSIKCEQNLGHDTMYWYKQDSKKFLKIMFSYNNKELIINETVPNRFSPKSPDKAHLNLHINSLELGDSAVYFCASSQVRGRGEAFFGQGTRLTVV.

The CDR3 DNA follows: TGTGCCAGCTCACAGACGGGGTTCTACGAGCAGTACTTC. Protein sequence: CASSQTGFYEQYF. J is TRBJ2-7 and V is TRBV28; maybe TRBD2 (5 bases). V gave up 8 bases and J gave up 3 bases, with 14 bases separating them. Germline V gene data show CDR1 as MDHEN and CDR2 as SYDVKM. The CDR3 extends over 13 amino acids. The whole variable domain, remainder taken from reference TRBV28 and TRBJ2-7, is DVKVTQSSRYLVKRTGEKVFLECVQDMDHENMFWYRQDPGLGLRLIYFSYDVKMKEKGDIPEGYSVSREKKERFSLILESASTNQTSMYLCASSQTGFYEQYFGPGTRLTVT.

This clonotype was counted only a few times. The chain's CDR3 is CSALGPNDRANTEAFF. The CDR3 bases are TGCAGTGCTCTGGGCCCTAACGACAGGGCGAACACTGAAGCTTTCTTT. This chain connects TRBV20-1 to TRBJ1-1, with 7 positions matching TRBD1. The CDR3 totals 16 residues. Germline trimming cut 5 bases from V and 1 base from J; bases unmatched to any gene: 13. The germline V gene has CDR1 DFQATT and CDR2 SNEGSKA (reference sequence).

This clonotype was counted ten times or more. This rearrangement joins TRBV5-1 to TRBJ1-1; no clear D. Per the germline V gene, CDR1 is SGHRS and CDR2 is YFSETQ. The V and J ends lost 1 base and 0 bases respectively, with 16 bases between them. The CDR3 covers 17 residues. The chain's CDR3 is CASSLIGVGGLNTEAFF. CDR3 DNA: TGCGCCAGCAGCTTGATTGGGGTTGGAGGCCTGAACACTGAAGCTTTCTTT.

This clonotype was counted ten times or more. J is TRBJ2-5 and V is TRBV5-1; 10 bases agree with TRBD2. The CDR3 length is 16 residues. Germline CDR1 and CDR2: SGHRS and YFSETQ. V lost 0 bases to trimming and J lost 1 base; unmatched junction nucleotides: 3. The CDR3 DNA is TGCGCCAGCAGCTTGGGAGCGGGAGGGGGCCAAGAGACCCAGTACTTC. The encoded protein is CASSLGAGGGQETQYF.

This clonotype was recorded once. At one end, the junction sequence differs from germline, possibly due to a read error. The chain has TRBV7-8 and TRBJ1-1; D is possibly TRBD1 (5 bases). The length of the CDR3 is 18 residues. Germline CDR1 reads SGHVS; CDR2 reads FQNEAQ. The CDR3 reads CTSSLNAGGGNGFTEAFF. CDR3 sequence (DNA): TGTACCAGCAGCTTAAATGCGGGGGGGGGGAATGGATTCACTGAAGCTTTCTTT.

This chain links TRBV19 with TRBJ1-2; TRBD1 matches 9 bases. This CDR3 has 11 residues. The germline CDR1 and CDR2 sequences are LNHDA and SQIVND (reference sequence). The junction had 2 bases not matched to a gene; V was cut back by 8 bases and J by 7 bases. For the CDR3, the DNA is TGTGCCAGTCGGACAGGGGCTGGCTACACCTTC. Protein product: CASRTGAGYTF.

This clonotype has only one observation. Germline is not matched at one junction end, which may reflect a read error. The chain recombines TRBV10-3 with TRBJ1-5; TRBD1 aligns across 7 bases. The CDR3 runs 13 residues. The germline V gene has CDR1 ENHRY and CDR2 SYGVKD. CDR3 region: CAIGDREDQPQHF. In nucleotides, the CDR3 is TGTGCCATCGGTGACAGGGAGGACCAGCCCCAGCATTTT.

The chain links TRBV27 to TRBJ1-2; D is unclear. V lost 0 bases to trimming and J lost 4 bases, with 9 bases between them. The length of the CDR3 is 14 residues. The germline gives CDR1 MNHEY, CDR2 SMNVEV (reference sequence). CDR3 sequence (DNA): TGTGCCAGCAGTTTATCATCAAAAGTCTATGGCTACACCTTC. Its translation is CASSLSSKVYGYTF.

This rearrangement joins TRBV20-1 to TRBJ2-1; D assignment may be TRBD1 or TRBD2 (5 bases each). The CDR3 covers 15 residues. Germline loops: CDR1 DFQATT, CDR2 SNEGSKA (reference sequence). V lost 7 bases to trimming and J lost 0 bases, with 16 bases between them. The CDR3 loop is CSVRQGGGSYNEQFF. The CDR3 nucleotides read TGCAGTGTACGTCAGGGCGGAGGCTCCTACAATGAGCAGTTCTTC.

This clonotype was detected many times. The chain uses TRBV5-1 and TRBJ2-7; the D gene could be TRBD1 or TRBD2 (5 bases each). The CDR3 covers 16 residues. CDR1 is SGHRS and CDR2 is YFSETQ in the germline V gene. The V end was cut by 1 base, the J end by 0 bases, with 14 bases between. DNA for the CDR3: TGCGCCAGCAGCTTGTCAACGGGACCCCTCTCCTACGAGCAGTACTTC. Amino acids: CASSLSTGPLSYEQYF.

This clonotype was detected many times. CDR3 DNA sequence: TGTGCCAGCAGCTTGACGGAGTATAGTACCTACAATGAGCAGTTCTTC. Translation: CASSLTEYSTYNEQFF. The chain is built from TRBV7-6 and TRBJ2-1; D remains ambiguous. CDR3 length: 16 amino acids. V lost 3 bases, J lost 2 bases, and 14 bases lay in between. The germline V gene has CDR1 SGHVS and CDR2 FNYEAQ.

Worth noting for this clonotype: A much larger clone differs by one base, so this may be a read error. The rearrangement links TRBV5-1 to TRBJ2-5; 9 bases are shared with TRBD2. The CDR3 is 15 residues long. Germline values: CDR1 SGHRS, CDR2 YFSETQ. CDR3 region: CASTLGSGSQETQYF. Here the CDR3 DNA reads TGCGCCAGCACCTTGGGTAGCGGGAGCCAAGAGACCCAGTACTTC.

Ten or more counts support this clonotype. The V gene is TRBV5-1, the J gene TRBJ1-1, with 7 nucleotides matching TRBD1. The germline V gene encodes CDR1 SGHRS and CDR2 YFSETQ. V gave up 3 bases and J gave up 5 bases; unmatched junction bases: 4. CDR3 length: 13 amino acids. CDR3 protein: CASSSGTATEAFF. The CDR3 bases are TGCGCCAGCAGCTCCGGGACAGCAACTGAAGCTTTCTTT.

The rearrangement joins TRBV19 to TRBJ2-1, with 8 positions matching TRBD2. CDR1 is LNHDA, CDR2 SQIVND, per germline (reference sequence). V trimming: 5 bases; J trimming: 8 bases; junction bases outside the gene matches: 5. The CDR3 is made up of 13 amino acids. CDR3: CASSPSGRDEQFF. The CDR3 nucleotides read TGTGCCAGTAGTCCAAGCGGGAGAGATGAGCAGTTCTTC. Supplemented by reference TRBV19 and TRBJ2-1, the full variable domain reads DGGITQSPKYLFRKEGQNVTLSCEQNLNHDAMYWYRQDPGQGLRLIYYSQIVNDFQKGDIAEGYSVSREKKESFPLTVTSAQKNPTAFYLCASSPSGRDEQFFGPGTRLTVL.